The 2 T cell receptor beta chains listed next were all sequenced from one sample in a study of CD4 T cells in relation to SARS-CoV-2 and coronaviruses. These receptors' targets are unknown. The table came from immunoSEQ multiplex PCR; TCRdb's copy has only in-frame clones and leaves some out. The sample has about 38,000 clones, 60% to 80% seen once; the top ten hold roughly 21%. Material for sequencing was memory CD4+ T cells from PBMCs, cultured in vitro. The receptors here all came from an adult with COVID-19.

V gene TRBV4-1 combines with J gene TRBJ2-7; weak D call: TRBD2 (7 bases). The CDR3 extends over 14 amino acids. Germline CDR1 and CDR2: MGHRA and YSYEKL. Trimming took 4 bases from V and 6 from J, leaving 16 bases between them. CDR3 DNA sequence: TGCGCCAGCAGCCCTGAGGGGGGGGCGCGCGAGCAGTACTTC. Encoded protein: CASSPEGGAREQYF.

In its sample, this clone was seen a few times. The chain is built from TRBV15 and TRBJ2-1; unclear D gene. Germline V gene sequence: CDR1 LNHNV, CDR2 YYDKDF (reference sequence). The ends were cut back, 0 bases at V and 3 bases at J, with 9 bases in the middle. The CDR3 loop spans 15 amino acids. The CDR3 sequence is CATSRDFQVYNEQFF. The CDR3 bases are TGTGCCACCAGCAGAGACTTTCAGGTCTACAATGAGCAGTTCTTC.